This T cell receptor beta chain was obtained from a study of Ad26.COV2.S vaccination and SARS-CoV-2 variants. Overall study context: Doses of Ad26.COV2.S were injected into muscle once or twice, 56 days apart. Study findings and constraints: Vaccinated individuals (as opposed to placebo recipients) had higher spike-specific TCR breadth. Following vaccination, spike-specific CD8+ and CD4+ T cell responses reportedly exhibited substantial breadth.

The CDR3 consists of 17 residues. Trimming removed 5 bases at V and 0 bases at J, with 17 bases between. The V gene's germline CDR1 is MNHNY and CDR2 SVGAGI (reference sequence). Using immunoSEQ multiplex PCR, the repertoire was profiled, and TCRdb retains in-frame clones only, with some absent. This sample yields roughly 700,000 clones, of which 70% to 90% are seen a single time; 1.5% belongs to the top ten. As for this clone: Antigen unknown.

The treatment here: some 20 received Ad26.COV2.S at low or high dose, single or two shots; roughly 5 received placebo; per-sample allocation not given. Material that was analyzed had been drawn on day 63 after the first vaccine or placebo injection. Ad26 vector vaccine expressed Wuhan-strain SARS-CoV-2 spike. V is TRBV6-6 and J is TRBJ1-3, with D tentatively TRBD1 (5 bases). The sample in question was peripheral blood, obtained in a trial of Ad26.COV2.S vaccine versus placebo. The sequence came from a person aged 18-60 years who received the Ad26.COV2.S COVID-19 vaccine or a placebo. The CDR3 reads CASSQPAFGTSGNTIYF. The CDR3, as DNA: TGTGCCAGCAGTCAGCCGGCCTTTGGGACCTCTGGAAACACCATATATTTT.